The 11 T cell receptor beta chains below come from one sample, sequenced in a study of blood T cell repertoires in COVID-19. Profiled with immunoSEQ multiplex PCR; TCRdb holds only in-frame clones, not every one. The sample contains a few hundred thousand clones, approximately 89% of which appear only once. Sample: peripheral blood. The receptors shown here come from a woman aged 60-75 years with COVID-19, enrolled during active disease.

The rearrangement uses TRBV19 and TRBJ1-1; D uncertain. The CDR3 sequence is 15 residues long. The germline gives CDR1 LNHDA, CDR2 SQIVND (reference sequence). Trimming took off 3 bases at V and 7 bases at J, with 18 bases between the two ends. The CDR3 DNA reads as TGTGCCAGTAGTATGGCCCCGGAGGGTCGGAGTGAAGCTTTCTTT. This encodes CASSMAPEGRSEAFF.

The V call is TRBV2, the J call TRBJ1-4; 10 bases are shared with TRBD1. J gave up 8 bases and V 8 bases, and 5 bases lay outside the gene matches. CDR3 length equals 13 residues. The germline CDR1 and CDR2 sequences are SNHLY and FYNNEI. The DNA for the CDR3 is TGTGCCAGCCTGACAGGGGGCCGGGAAAAACTGTTTTTT. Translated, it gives CASLTGGREKLFF.

CDR3 amino acids: CASSVRTWDGYTF. CDR3 DNA: TGTGCCAGCAGTGTAAGGACATGGGATGGCTACACCTTC. The chain uses TRBV2 and TRBJ1-2; TRBD1 might be the D (5 bases). V was cut by 4 bases and J by 6 bases, with 12 bases left in between. The CDR3 sequence is 13 residues long. Germline V gene data show CDR1 as SNHLY and CDR2 as FYNNEI.

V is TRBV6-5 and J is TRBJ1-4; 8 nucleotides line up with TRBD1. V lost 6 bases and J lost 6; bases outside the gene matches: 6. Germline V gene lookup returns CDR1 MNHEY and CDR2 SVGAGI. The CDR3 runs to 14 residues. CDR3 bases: TGTGCCAGCAGATCACAGGGGGTTCATGAAAAACTGTTTTTT. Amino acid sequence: CASRSQGVHEKLFF.

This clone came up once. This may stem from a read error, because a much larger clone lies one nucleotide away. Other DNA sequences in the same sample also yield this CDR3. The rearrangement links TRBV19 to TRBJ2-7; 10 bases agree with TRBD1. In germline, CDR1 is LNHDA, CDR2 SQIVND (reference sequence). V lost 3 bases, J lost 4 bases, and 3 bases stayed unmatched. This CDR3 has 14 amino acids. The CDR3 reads CASSIRDRGYEQYF. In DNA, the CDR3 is TGTGCCAGTAGTATCCGGGACAGGGGTTACGAGCAGTACTTC.

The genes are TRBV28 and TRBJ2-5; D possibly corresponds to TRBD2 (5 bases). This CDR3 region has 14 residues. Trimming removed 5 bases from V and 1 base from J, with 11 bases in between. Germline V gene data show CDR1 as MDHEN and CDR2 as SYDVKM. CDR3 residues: CASSAPDFQETQYF. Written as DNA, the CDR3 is TGTGCCAGCAGTGCCCCGGACTTCCAAGAGACCCAGTACTTC. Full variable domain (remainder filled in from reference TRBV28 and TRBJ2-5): DVKVTQSSRYLVKRTGEKVFLECVQDMDHENMFWYRQDPGLGLRLIYFSYDVKMKEKGDIPEGYSVSREKKERFSLILESASTNQTSMYLCASSAPDFQETQYFGPGTRLLVL.

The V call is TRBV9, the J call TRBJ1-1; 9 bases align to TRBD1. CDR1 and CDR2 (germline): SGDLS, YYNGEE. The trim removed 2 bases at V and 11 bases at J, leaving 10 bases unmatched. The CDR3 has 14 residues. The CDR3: CASSVARDRDSAFF. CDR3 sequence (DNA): TGTGCCAGCAGCGTGGCCCGGGACAGGGACTCGGCTTTCTTT.

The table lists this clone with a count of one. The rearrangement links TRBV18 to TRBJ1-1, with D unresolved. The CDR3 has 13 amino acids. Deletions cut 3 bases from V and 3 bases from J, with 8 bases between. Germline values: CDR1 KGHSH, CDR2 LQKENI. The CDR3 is CASSPTGDTEAFF. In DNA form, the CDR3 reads TGTGCCAGCTCACCCACCGGGGACACTGAAGCTTTCTTT.

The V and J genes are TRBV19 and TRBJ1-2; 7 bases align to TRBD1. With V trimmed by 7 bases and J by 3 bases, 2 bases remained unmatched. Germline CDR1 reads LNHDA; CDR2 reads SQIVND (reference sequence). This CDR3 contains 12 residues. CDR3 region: CASNDRDYGYTF. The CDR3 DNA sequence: TGTGCCAGTAACGACAGGGACTATGGCTACACCTTC. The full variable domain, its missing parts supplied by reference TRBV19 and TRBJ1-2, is DGGITQSPKYLFRKEGQNVTLSCEQNLNHDAMYWYRQDPGQGLRLIYYSQIVNDFQKGDIAEGYSVSREKKESFPLTVTSAQKNPTAFYLCASNDRDYGYTFGSGTRLTVV.

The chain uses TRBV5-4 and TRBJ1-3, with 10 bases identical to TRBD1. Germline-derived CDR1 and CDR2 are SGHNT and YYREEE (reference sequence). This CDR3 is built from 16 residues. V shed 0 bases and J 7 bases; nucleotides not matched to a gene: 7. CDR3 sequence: CASSLGATGGMNTIYF. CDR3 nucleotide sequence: TGTGCCAGCAGCTTGGGGGCGACAGGGGGCATGAACACCATATATTTT.

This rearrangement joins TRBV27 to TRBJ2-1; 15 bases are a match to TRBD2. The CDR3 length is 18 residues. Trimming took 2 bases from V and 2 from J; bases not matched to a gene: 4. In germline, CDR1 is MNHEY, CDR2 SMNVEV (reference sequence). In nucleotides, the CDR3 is TGTGCCAGCAGTTTAAAGAGGACTAGCGGGGGGGCCTACAATGAGCAGTTCTTC. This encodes CASSLKRTSGGAYNEQFF.